A single sample is the source of the 19 T cell receptor beta chains below, sequenced in a study of radiotherapy plus CTLA-4 blockade in lung cancer. The table came from immunoSEQ multiplex PCR; TCRdb's copy has only in-frame clones and leaves some out. The sample lists about 81,000 clones, roughly 70% occurring once. The source was peripheral blood, collected from a patient treated with radiotherapy plus ipilimumab. These TCRs come from a human donor with non-small cell lung cancer that progressed on radiotherapy plus ipilimumab.

This clone showed up just once. The chain has TRBV6-6 and TRBJ2-3, with D hard to call. V shed 6 bases and J shed 0 bases, with 13 bases lying between them. The CDR3 loop spans 15 amino acids. From germline, CDR1 is MNHNY and CDR2 SVGAGI (reference sequence). The CDR3 region has the DNA TGTGCCAGCAGAACTCCCGGCTATAGCACAGATACGCAGTATTTT. Translated, it gives CASRTPGYSTDTQYF.

The chain joins TRBV27 to TRBJ1-1; 8 bases are shared with TRBD1. The CDR3 is 15 residues long. V gave up 5 bases and J gave up 8 bases; unmatched junction bases: 13. Per germline, CDR1 MNHEY and CDR2 SMNVEV (reference sequence). The chain's CDR3 is CASSPRTGSLIEAFF. As DNA, the CDR3 is TGTGCCAGCAGTCCCCGGACAGGGTCCTTGATCGAAGCTTTCTTT.

The rearrangement uses TRBV15 and TRBJ2-1, with 7 bases lining up with TRBD1. Per germline, CDR1 LNHNV and CDR2 YYDKDF (reference sequence). The CDR3 runs 15 residues. Trimming removed 3 bases from V and 8 bases from J; junction bases left unmatched: 10. CDR3 DNA sequence: TGTGCCACCAGCAGTGTAGGACAGGCACGGCATGAGCAGTTCTTC. Protein: CATSSVGQARHEQFF.

The chain links TRBV27 to TRBJ2-2; weak D call: TRBD2 (5 bases). The V end was cut by 3 bases, the J end by 7 bases, with 15 bases between. Looked up from germline, CDR1 is MNHEY and CDR2 is SMNVEV (reference sequence). The CDR3 consists of 15 residues. The CDR3 reads CASSFGPTGSGELFF. In DNA form, the CDR3 reads TGTGCCAGCAGTTTTGGGCCTACGGGGAGCGGGGAGCTGTTTTTT.

The V gene is TRBV5-1, the J gene TRBJ1-5; weak D call: TRBD1 (6 bases). The CDR3 loop spans 15 amino acids. With 4 bases removed from V and 5 bases from J, the gap between germline ends came to 16 bases. Germline lookup yields CDR1 SGHRS and CDR2 YFSETQ. The CDR3 nucleotides are TGCGCCAGCAGCCCGGGGGCCACAGACGATCAGCCCCAGCATTTT. It is translated as CASSPGATDDQPQHF. The variable domain in full, with the rest retrieved from reference TRBV5-1 and TRBJ1-5, is KAGVTQTPRYLIKTRGQQVTLSCSPISGHRSVSWYQQTPGQGLQFLFEYFSETQRNKGNFPGRFSGRQFSNSRSEMNVSTLELGDSALYLCASSPGATDDQPQHFGDGTRLSIL.

J is TRBJ2-7 and V is TRBV25-1, with D unclear. Trimming removed 6 bases at V and 3 bases at J, with 12 bases between. Germline V gene sequence: CDR1 MGHDK, CDR2 SYGVNS. The CDR3 is made up of 13 amino acids. As DNA, the CDR3 is TGTGCCAGCAGAAACTCTGACGGCTACGAGCAGTACTTC. This translates into CASRNSDGYEQYF.

This clone was seen a handful of times. The genes are TRBV6-5 and TRBJ2-7, with D perhaps matching TRBD2 (5 bases). Trimming shortened V by 0 bases and J by 5 bases, and 8 bases separated the two germline ends. In germline, CDR1 is MNHEY, CDR2 SVGAGI. CDR3 length: 13 amino acids. This CDR3 reads CASSYSRGNEQYF. CDR3 nucleotides: TGTGCCAGCAGTTACTCAAGAGGGAACGAGCAGTACTTC.

This clone was seen just once. The chain joins TRBV27 to TRBJ2-1, with a tentative D call TRBD1 (6 bases). The CDR3 runs 12 residues. V was clipped by 3 bases and J by 10 bases, with 10 bases between them. Germline V CDR1 and CDR2: MNHEY, SMNVEV (reference sequence). The CDR3 bases are TGTGCCAGCAGTTTCCCTGGACAGGAGCAGTTCTTC. Its translation: CASSFPGQEQFF.

This clone came up a few times. This rearrangement joins TRBV6-1 to TRBJ2-3; 8 bases map to TRBD2. Germline CDR1 is MNHNS and CDR2 is SASEGT. V trimming: 1 base; J trimming: 14 bases; junction bases outside the gene matches: 17. The CDR3 runs 16 residues. CDR3 loop: CASSEGSGARAWSGYF. The DNA for the CDR3 is TGTGCCAGCAGTGAAGGTAGCGGGGCTCGGGCGTGGAGTGGGTATTTT.

The chain uses TRBV11-2 and TRBJ1-1, with D uncertain. V gave up 2 bases and J gave up 5 bases, with 3 bases separating them. The CDR3 sequence is 11 residues long. In germline, CDR1 is SGHAT, CDR2 FQNNGV. This CDR3 is CASSLRTEAFF. The CDR3, as DNA: TGTGCCAGCAGCTTAAGGACTGAAGCTTTCTTT.

The J gene is TRBJ1-2, the V gene TRBV4-3; perhaps TRBD1 as D (6 bases). The V end lost 0 bases, the J end lost 8 bases, and 16 bases lay between the germline ends. CDR3 length: 15 amino acids. Germline V gene data show CDR1 as LGHNA and CDR2 as YSLEER. CDR3 sequence: CASSQESQGLLGYTF. The CDR3 nucleotides are TGCGCCAGCAGCCAAGAGTCCCAGGGGCTTCTAGGCTACACCTTC.

This clone occurred once. V usage is TRBV19 and J usage is TRBJ1-4; possibly TRBD1 for D (5 bases). Trimming took 10 bases from V and 4 from J, leaving 13 bases between them. Germline V gene data show CDR1 as LNHDA and CDR2 as SQIVND (reference sequence). The CDR3 extends over 13 amino acids. This CDR3 reads CATQGGFNEKLFF. In DNA form, the CDR3 reads TGTGCCACCCAGGGTGGCTTTAATGAAAAACTGTTTTTT.

This clone was seen only once. V gene TRBV6-5 combines with J gene TRBJ1-6; D perhaps matches TRBD1 (6 bases). V shed 5 bases and J shed 4 bases, with 9 bases lying between them. The germline V gene has CDR1 MNHEY and CDR2 SVGAGI. CDR3 length: 14 residues. The CDR3, as DNA: TGTGCCAGCAGTCGACAGGCATATAATTCACCCCTCCACTTT. As protein: CASSRQAYNSPLHF.

The gene calls are TRBV9 and TRBJ2-5; 7 bases agree with TRBD2. There are 17 residues in the CDR3. Trimming at V came to 0 bases and at J to 1 base, leaving 9 bases not matched to a gene. Germline V gives CDR1 SGDLS, CDR2 YYNGEE. The CDR3 sequence is CASSVGPGRGGQETQYF. The CDR3 DNA is TGTGCCAGCAGCGTAGGCCCCGGTCGCGGGGGCCAAGAGACCCAGTACTTC.

The sample holds a few counts of this clone. The DNA for the CDR3 is TGTGCCAGTAGTATAGATTGGGCGGACACCTACACAGATACGCAGTATTTT. It codes for CASSIDWADTYTDTQYF. The J gene is TRBJ2-3, the V gene TRBV19; D is perhaps TRBD1 (5 bases). The CDR3 contains 17 residues. Germline V gene lookup returns CDR1 LNHDA and CDR2 SQIVND (reference sequence). V lost 0 bases, J lost 2 bases, and 15 bases lay in between.

The chain links TRBV2 to TRBJ2-5, with TRBD1 as a possible D gene (6 bases). Trimming shortened V by 5 bases and J by 5 bases, and 9 bases separated the two germline ends. The germline gives CDR1 SNHLY, CDR2 FYNNEI. The length of the CDR3 is 12 residues. CDR3 protein: CASSTGLETQYF. Here the CDR3 DNA reads TGTGCCAGCAGTACAGGGCTGGAGACCCAGTACTTC.

This clone was recorded once. The chain employs TRBV4-3 and TRBJ2-3, with 11 positions matching TRBD2. J gave up 1 base and V 4 bases, and 4 bases lay outside the gene matches. The CDR3 covers 16 residues. Germline assignment: CDR1 LGHNA and CDR2 YSLEER. The CDR3 spells CASSRVAGGGTDTQYF. The CDR3 DNA is TGCGCCAGCAGCCGAGTAGCGGGGGGGGGCACAGATACGCAGTATTTT.

The chain links TRBV5-1 to TRBJ2-5; 8 bases are shared with TRBD2. The CDR3 covers 15 residues. Germline assignment: CDR1 SGHRS and CDR2 YFSETQ. Unmatched junction bases numbered 5, after V lost 3 bases and J lost 1 base. CDR3 coding DNA: TGCGCCAGCAGCTCTTACAGCGGGAGCCAAGAGACCCAGTACTTC. It is translated as CASSSYSGSQETQYF.

The rearrangement uses TRBV6-1 and TRBJ2-5; 7 nucleotides match TRBD1. The germline gives CDR1 MNHNS, CDR2 SASEGT. The junction had 7 bases not matched to a gene; V was cut back by 1 base and J by 2 bases. The CDR3 runs to 16 residues. The CDR3 reads CASSEGEGTVQETQYF. For the CDR3, the DNA is TGTGCCAGCAGTGAAGGAGAGGGGACAGTACAAGAGACCCAGTACTTC.